This T cell receptor (beta chain) was identified in a study of cytomegalovirus exposure and HLA in healthy donors. On this clone itself: Its antigen is not known.

Researchers ran the PCR with 60 Vbeta and 13 Jbeta primers. Profiling relied on immunoSEQ multiplex PCR, and the TCRdb table lists in-frame clones only, not all of them. The data hold under 150,000 clones, with roughly four fifths observed a single time. Findings and caveats of the study: HLA-A and HLA-B allele assignments for most subjects were reportedly predicted accurately using TCR beta sequences. At a 0.05 false discovery rate, a later analysis found approximately 17,000 TCR beta sequences to be associated with HLA alleles.

CDR1 SGHTS and CDR2 YDEGEE come from the germline V gene. This CDR3 is 13 amino acids long. Trimming stripped 2 bases from V and 3 bases from J, with 9 bases between. Sequencing was done on a sample of PBMCs. The J gene is TRBJ2-7, the V gene TRBV5-8, with a possible D match to TRBD1 (6 bases). This TCR was sampled from a woman aged 35 to 49 in good health and CMV-seropositive. The CDR3: CASSLNRVYEQYF. The CDR3 bases are TGTGCCAGCAGCTTAAACAGGGTCTACGAGCAGTACTTC.